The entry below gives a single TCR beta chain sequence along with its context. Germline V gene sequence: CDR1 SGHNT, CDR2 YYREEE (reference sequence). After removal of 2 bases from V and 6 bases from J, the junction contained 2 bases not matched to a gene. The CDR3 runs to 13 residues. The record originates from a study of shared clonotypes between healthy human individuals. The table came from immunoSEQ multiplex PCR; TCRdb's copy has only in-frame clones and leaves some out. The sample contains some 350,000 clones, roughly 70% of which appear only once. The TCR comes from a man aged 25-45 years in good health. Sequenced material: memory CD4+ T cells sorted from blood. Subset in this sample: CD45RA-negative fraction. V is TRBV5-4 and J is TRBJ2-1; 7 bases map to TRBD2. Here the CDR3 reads CASSFLAANEQFF. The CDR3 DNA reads TGTGCCAGCAGCTTCCTAGCGGCCAATGAGCAGTTCTTC.